The T cell receptor (beta chain) described here comes from a study of blood T cells in healthy people across ages (dated by TCRdb to 2014 to 2015). In the study overall: In model experiments, template switching captured about one uniquely barcoded TCR beta cDNA molecule for every two T cells. The donors were split into four age groups: young (average about 16 years), middle-aged (more than 35), aged (about 62) and long-lived (over 80). For two donors (one aged 18 to 30 and one aged 80 or older), the study analyzed two additional independent replicas of 1 million unique cDNA reads from the same blood draw. To avoid experimental bias, donors of different ages were distributed randomly across sequencing lanes. Age-related changes in TCR beta repertoire diversity were measured in the study by deep sequencing normalized with unique cDNA molecular identifiers. Broader findings and caveats from the paper: Estimates of total diversity based on one million sequenced T cells were considered lower bounds and underestimates. Since profiling was done on bulk unsorted PBMCs, naive and antigen-experienced compartments could not be conclusively compared. The percentage of naive T cells measured by flow cytometry correlated strongly with observed TCR beta diversity. Observed TCR beta diversity per million T cells fell roughly linearly with age, and a significant reduction was already apparent by age roughly 40. Compared with the aged group, the long-lived group had more naive CD4+ T cells, fewer expanded clones and increased TCR diversity, suggesting age selection. Because donor CMV infection status was unknown, age-related changes in expanded clonotypes were potentially confounded.

The 39 donors, aged roughly 6 to 95 years, were systemically healthy Caucasian individuals from Russia. Each donor gave approximately 9.3 milliliters of peripheral blood, collected into EDTA-treated Vacutainer tubes. Ficoll-Paque density-gradient centrifugation was used to isolate PBMCs, with at least 6.5 million per sample. Trizol reagent was used to extract total RNA from the PBMCs, yielding at least 5 micrograms per sample. For every donor, an aliquot of PBMCs went through flow cytometry to measure the percentages of naive CD45RAhigh/CD27high T cells. Preparation of the library involved 5' RACE. TCRdb lists the instrument as Illumina HiSeq 2500. A second roughly 6 to 11 cycle PCR used a sample-barcoded 5' primer and a J-beta primer mix. Each TCR beta cDNA molecule received a unique molecular identifier from a template-switch 5' adaptor carrying 12 random nucleotides. Each sample yielded at least 2.5 million CDR3-containing paired-end reads. The Mint cDNA synthesis kit, primed by a TRBC-specific oligonucleotide, was used to synthesize first-strand cDNA from all RNA. All cDNA was treated with uracil-DNA glycosylase and then went through a first 18-cycle PCR with the universal primers M1SS and BC2_uni_R. The study's processing was this. For normalization, 1 million high-quality reads, each with a distinct molecular identifier, were randomly selected from each sample. Reads with shared molecular identifiers were discarded instead of being binned into consensus sequences. CDR3 identification, clonotype clustering and error correction used MiTCR with a Q25 quality threshold and the strictest error-elimination algorithm. Lower-bound total TCR beta diversity was estimated with a nonparametric unseen species model using Euler transformation. TCRdb reprocessing: public reads trimmed at Q25 with fastp, clones called with MiXCR, in-frame beta chains kept. Every entry covers one CDR3 protein and lists the most common genes and DNA from its rows. What appears here as the V and J calls and clone size reflects TCRdb's work, not the paper's. This sample holds about 800,000 distinct CDR3 sequences; less than 60% were observed only once. The ten most abundant clones make up roughly 20% of the sample.

The cysteine opens and the phenylalanine closes a CDR3 of 14 amino acids. Only the CDR3 part of the read is kept: 42 bases, read in frame from the first base. CDR1 SQVTM and CDR2 ANQGSEA were looked up in the germline V gene. V is reduced by 4 bases and J by 2 bases, leaving a spacing of 14 bases between them. This clonotype was found a few times. It lacks a known antigen. Base qualities are missing; no much larger clone stands one base away. The sequencing sample was made of blood. This receptor was identified in an elderly man in good health. This chain joins TRBV29-1 to TRBJ1-1, and perhaps TRBD1 as D gene, on 5 matching bases. The DNA sequence follows: TGCAGCGTTGGGTTCAGGGCAGATAACACTGAAGCTTTCTTT. Its amino acids are CSVGFRADNTEAFF. Outside the CDR3, residues come from the reference TRBV29-1 and TRBJ1-1 proteins, so the full variable domain is: SAVISQKPSRDICQRGTSLTIQCQVDSQVTMMFWYRQQPGQSLTLIATANQGSEATYESGFVIDKFPISRPNLTFSTLTVSNMSPEDSSIYLCSVGFRADNTEAFFGQGTRLTVV.